A single sample gave rise to the 7 T cell receptor beta chains below, sequenced in a study of chemoradiotherapy in HPV16-positive cancers. Data came from immunoSEQ multiplex PCR; TCRdb stores just in-frame clones and leaves some out. The sample contains several thousand clones, 65% to 80% of which appear only once. The sample was collected from a patient who underwent chemoradiotherapy. Source of these receptors: a human donor with HPV-associated anogenital cancer.

The J gene is TRBJ1-6, the V gene TRBV5-1; 7 bases are shared with TRBD1. V lost 4 bases to trimming and J lost 9 bases; unmatched junction nucleotides: 10. Germline-derived CDR1 and CDR2 are SGHRS and YFSETQ. The CDR3 extends over 15 amino acids. The CDR3 reads CASSPSQGVGSPLHF. DNA of the CDR3: TGCGCCAGCAGCCCGTCGCAGGGGGTCGGTTCACCCCTCCACTTT.

The V call is TRBV4-3, the J call TRBJ2-7; D gene uncertain. This CDR3 has 13 residues. The V end was cut by 1 base, the J end by 1 base, with 5 bases between. Germline CDR1 and CDR2: LGHNA and YSLEER. Written as DNA, the CDR3 is TGCGCCAGCAGCCAAGGGGTTTCCTACGAGCAGTACTTC. Amino acids: CASSQGVSYEQYF.

The CDR3 is CASSPWTLQETQYF. CDR3 sequence (DNA): TGTGCCAGCAGCCCCTGGACACTACAAGAGACCCAGTACTTC. The rearrangement joins TRBV7-3 to TRBJ2-5, with a tentative D call TRBD1 (5 bases). This CDR3 contains 14 residues. Germline V gene sequence: CDR1 SGHTA, CDR2 FQGTGA. V lost 5 bases to trimming and J lost 2 bases, with 12 bases between them.

V and J are TRBV7-3 and TRBJ1-6; TRBD1 is a possible D gene (6 bases). Germline V lookup: CDR1 SGHTA, CDR2 FQGTGA. V was shortened by 3 bases and J by 10 bases, with 13 bases between the two germline ends. The CDR3 extends over 14 amino acids. In DNA, the CDR3 is TGTGCCAGCAGCTTGTGGGGCAGGGGATCACCCCTCCACTTT. It encodes CASSLWGRGSPLHF.

This clone was recorded once. V usage is TRBV6-6 and J usage is TRBJ1-2; a possible D gene is TRBD1 (6 bases). CDR3 length: 14 amino acids. CDR1 is MNHNY, CDR2 SVGAGI, per germline (reference sequence). V was cut by 6 bases and J by 0 bases, with 11 bases left in between. This CDR3 is CASRGAGANYGYTF. Written as DNA, the CDR3 is TGTGCCAGCAGGGGGGCTGGTGCTAACTATGGCTACACCTTC.

This clone was seen only a few times. The rearrangement links TRBV4-1 to TRBJ2-7; D assignment may be TRBD1 or TRBD2 (5 bases each). CDR1 is MGHRA, CDR2 YSYEKL, per germline. V was trimmed by 1 base and J by 1 base, leaving 8 bases between them. This CDR3 has 14 amino acids. The CDR3 spells CASSQGWGSYEQYF. The CDR3 region has the DNA TGCGCCAGCAGCCAAGGATGGGGGTCCTACGAGCAGTACTTC.

The CDR3 region is CAWRPWASGGYTF. The DNA of the CDR3 is TGTGCCTGGAGGCCTTGGGCCAGCGGCGGCTACACCTTC. The rearrangement links TRBV30 to TRBJ1-2, with D hard to call. Trimming cost V 3 bases and J 8 bases, with 16 bases left between them. Germline values: CDR1 GTSNPN, CDR2 SVGIG (reference sequence). This CDR3 region has 13 residues.